The 20 T cell receptor beta chains in this list originate from one sample, sequenced in a study of graft-versus-host responses after intestinal transplantation. TCRdb keeps only in-frame clones here, not all; method: immunoSEQ multiplex PCR. The table lists about 100,000 clones, roughly 90% of them singletons. Material: PBMCs, obtained 453 days after intestinal transplant. The origin of the receptors is a human patient who received an intestinal transplant, so some T cells may come from the graft donor.

V is TRBV2 and J is TRBJ2-5; D is possibly TRBD1 (6 bases). The CDR3 runs to 13 residues. V was pared by 10 bases and J by 5 bases, with 17 bases between. CDR1 SNHLY and CDR2 FYNNEI come from the germline V gene. In DNA form, the CDR3 reads TGTGCCACTATGGGGGCAGGGTTGGAGACCCAGTACTTC. This codes for CATMGAGLETQYF. Looking up the rest from reference TRBV2 and TRBJ2-5 gives the full variable domain: EPEVTQTPSHQVTQMGQEVILRCVPISNHLYFYWYRQILGQKVEFLVSFYNNEISEKSEIFDDQFSVERPDGSNFTLKIRSTKLEDSAMYFCATMGAGLETQYFGPGTRLLVL.

This chain connects TRBV18 to TRBJ1-1; maybe TRBD1 (5 bases). Per germline, CDR1 KGHSH and CDR2 LQKENI. There are 14 residues in the CDR3. The germline V and J ends were trimmed by 6 bases and 1 base, with 12 bases remaining between them. The chain's CDR3 is CASSIQGSNTEAFF. The CDR3 DNA reads TGTGCCAGCTCTATCCAGGGCTCGAACACTGAAGCTTTCTTT.

This chain joins TRBV6-5 and TRBJ2-3, with D possibly TRBD1 on 6 matching bases. This CDR3 region has 15 residues. The V gene lost 7 bases and the J gene lost 5 bases, with 19 bases spanning the gap. Germline V lookup: CDR1 MNHEY, CDR2 SVGAGI. The CDR3 is CASTPLGHDGDTQYF. The CDR3 DNA is TGTGCCAGCACCCCCTTGGGACACGACGGAGATACGCAGTATTTT.

The chain uses TRBV9 and TRBJ2-1; D not certain. V was cut by 0 bases and J by 8 bases, with 15 bases left in between. The CDR3 is 15 residues long. CDR1 and CDR2 from the germline V gene are SGDLS and YYNGEE. As DNA, the CDR3 is TGTGCCAGCAGCGTAGGGGCCAGGCAGGACGATGAGCAGTTCTTC. It translates to CASSVGARQDDEQFF.

On this clone itself: Other nucleotide sequences from this sample produce the same CDR3. The chain employs TRBV2 and TRBJ1-1, with D hard to call. CDR3 length: 13 amino acids. The germline V and J ends were trimmed by 7 bases and 1 base, with 10 bases remaining between them. Per the germline V gene, CDR1 is SNHLY and CDR2 is FYNNEI. CDR3 loop: CASIRTENTEAFF. The CDR3 nucleotides read TGTGCCAGCATCAGAACGGAGAACACTGAAGCTTTCTTT.

This chain links TRBV27 with TRBJ1-1; 7 nucleotides agree with TRBD1. This CDR3 spans 13 amino acids. From germline, CDR1 is MNHEY and CDR2 SMNVEV (reference sequence). J was trimmed by 2 bases and V by 6 bases; bases with no gene match: 3. The CDR3 coding sequence is TGTGCCAGCAGGACAGGGACCAACACTGAAGCTTTCTTT. This sequence encodes CASRTGTNTEAFF.

The rearrangement links TRBV7-9 to TRBJ1-2; the match to TRBD1 covers 8 bases. V lost 1 base and J lost 4; bases outside the gene matches: 5. The germline V gene has CDR1 SEHNR and CDR2 FQNEAQ (reference sequence). This CDR3 has 15 residues. CDR3 DNA: TGTGCCAGCAGCTTAGTTGGACAGGGAACCTATGGCTACACCTTC. It translates to CASSLVGQGTYGYTF.

A word on this clone: Its ends do not fully match the called genes, so a read error is possible. The chain links TRBV7-7 to TRBJ2-7, with D possibly matching TRBD1 (6 bases). The V gene's germline CDR1 is SSHAT and CDR2 FNYEAQ (reference sequence). CDR3 length: 17 residues. The CDR3 region has the DNA TGTGCTAGCAGCTTAAACCTTGCCCCGGGACAAGAGTACGAGCAGTACTTC. Encoded protein: CASSLNLAPGQEYEQYF.

The CDR3: CASTPGYRVGDTQYF. Written as DNA, the CDR3 is TGTGCCAGCACCCCGGGGTACAGGGTGGGAGATACGCAGTATTTT. The rearrangement uses TRBV9 and TRBJ2-3, with D possibly being TRBD1 (6 bases). With 6 bases removed from V and 5 bases from J, the gap between germline ends came to 19 bases. The CDR3 runs to 15 residues. In germline, CDR1 is SGDLS, CDR2 YYNGEE.

This clone showed up just a few times. The rearrangement joins TRBV5-6 to TRBJ1-3, with TRBD1 as a possible D gene (6 bases). Trimming removed 4 bases from V and 2 bases from J, with 13 bases in between. Germline assignment: CDR1 SGHDT and CDR2 YYEEEE. CDR3 size: 15 residues. The chain's CDR3 is CASSGLQGTGNTIYF. CDR3 in DNA: TGTGCCAGCAGCGGATTACAGGGTACTGGAAACACCATATATTTT.

This chain links TRBV15 with TRBJ2-1; 10 bases align to TRBD2. Germline V gives CDR1 LNHNV, CDR2 YYDKDF (reference sequence). Trimming removed 0 bases from V and 7 bases from J; junction bases left unmatched: 3. The CDR3 consists of 15 residues. CDR3 sequence: CATSREPSGGNEQFF. The DNA of the CDR3 is TGTGCCACCAGCAGAGAGCCTAGCGGGGGTAATGAGCAGTTCTTC. Complete variable domain (other parts from reference TRBV15 and TRBJ2-1): DAMVIQNPRYQVTQFGKPVTLSCSQTLNHNVMYWYQQKSSQAPKLLFHYYDKDFNNEADTPDNFQSRRPNTSFCFLDIRSPGLGDTAMYLCATSREPSGGNEQFFGPGTRLTVL.

Only one count was recorded for this clone. V and J are TRBV6-6 and TRBJ1-1; perhaps TRBD1 as D (5 bases). Per the germline V gene, CDR1 is MNHNY and CDR2 is SVGAGI (reference sequence). Between the trimmed V and J ends, which lost 4 bases and 1 base, there was a span of 10 bases. The CDR3 runs 14 residues. The CDR3 spells CASSLGHSNTEAFF. The CDR3 bases are TGTGCCAGCAGTTTGGGGCATTCGAACACTGAAGCTTTCTTT.

Only one count was recorded for this clone. The rearrangement links TRBV14 to TRBJ1-1; TRBD1 matches at 9 bases. The CDR3 runs 17 residues. Trimming at V came to 4 bases and at J to 3 bases, leaving 12 bases not matched to a gene. Germline V gives CDR1 SGHDN, CDR2 FVKESK. The CDR3 DNA reads TGTGCCAGCAGCCCACTCGGACAGGGGACACGGCACACTGAAGCTTTCTTT. Translated: CASSPLGQGTRHTEAFF.

The chain carries TRBV5-1 and TRBJ2-1; no reliable D call. Trimming removed 0 bases at V and 8 bases at J, with 12 bases between. The germline V gene has CDR1 SGHRS and CDR2 YFSETQ. This CDR3 is 14 amino acids long. The CDR3 DNA reads as TGCGCCAGCAGCTTGGAGAGAGAAAGCCATGAGCAGTTCTTC. It yields the protein CASSLERESHEQFF.

DNA for the CDR3: TGTGCCAGCAGTTCCCGACTAGCGGGGACCTACAATGAGCAGTTCTTC. Encoded protein: CASSSRLAGTYNEQFF. This chain connects TRBV6-6 to TRBJ2-1; 11 bases are a match to TRBD2. The CDR3 covers 16 residues. With V trimmed by 4 bases and J by 2 bases, 4 bases remained unmatched. Per germline, CDR1 MNHNY and CDR2 SVGAGI (reference sequence).

V usage is TRBV7-9 and J usage is TRBJ1-2; tentative D call: TRBD1 (6 bases). The CDR3 length is 13 residues. Germline loops: CDR1 SEHNR, CDR2 FQNEAQ (reference sequence). Trimming left V 5 bases short and J 3 bases short, with 10 bases between. The CDR3 DNA reads as TGTGCCAGCAGCCCACAGGGCGACTATGGCTACACCTTC. This codes for CASSPQGDYGYTF.

The chain links TRBV19 to TRBJ2-7; 10 positions match TRBD1. Germline V gives CDR1 LNHDA, CDR2 SQIVND (reference sequence). CDR3 length equals 13 residues. The V and J ends lost 4 bases and 6 bases, in that order; junction bases with no gene match: 3. CDR3 in DNA: TGTGCCAGTAGTAGGGACAGGGGCGGCGAGCAGTACTTC. Its protein is CASSRDRGGEQYF.

The J gene is TRBJ1-1, the V gene TRBV12-5; D ambiguous. The germline gives CDR1 LGHNT, CDR2 FRNRAP. Trimming pared 7 bases from V and 4 bases from J, leaving 10 bases between. The CDR3 runs 12 residues. CDR3 coding DNA: TGTGCTAGTGAGTTTTGGGGCACTGAAGCTTTCTTT. Its protein product is CASEFWGTEAFF.

The rearrangement links TRBV7-9 to TRBJ1-2; D ambiguous. This CDR3 has 14 amino acids. Trimming pared 6 bases from V and 5 bases from J, leaving 16 bases between. From germline, CDR1 is SEHNR and CDR2 FQNEAQ (reference sequence). The CDR3 DNA reads TGTGCCAGCAGTTACGAGCCTGTCTCTTATGGCTACACCTTC. Translating gives CASSYEPVSYGYTF. Filled out from reference TRBV7-9 and TRBJ1-2, the complete variable domain reads DTGVSQNPRHKITKRGQNVTFRCDPISEHNRLYWYRQTLGQGPEFLTYFQNEAQLEKSRLLSDRFSAERPKGSFSTLEIQRTEQGDSAMYLCASSYEPVSYGYTFGSGTRLTVV.

The V gene is TRBV6-1, the J gene TRBJ1-1, with D unclear. CDR1 is MNHNS and CDR2 is SASEGT in the germline V gene. The CDR3 contains 13 residues. The CDR3 spells CAGGEGRDTEAFF. DNA of the CDR3: TGTGCAGGTGGTGAAGGGAGGGACACTGAAGCTTTCTTT.